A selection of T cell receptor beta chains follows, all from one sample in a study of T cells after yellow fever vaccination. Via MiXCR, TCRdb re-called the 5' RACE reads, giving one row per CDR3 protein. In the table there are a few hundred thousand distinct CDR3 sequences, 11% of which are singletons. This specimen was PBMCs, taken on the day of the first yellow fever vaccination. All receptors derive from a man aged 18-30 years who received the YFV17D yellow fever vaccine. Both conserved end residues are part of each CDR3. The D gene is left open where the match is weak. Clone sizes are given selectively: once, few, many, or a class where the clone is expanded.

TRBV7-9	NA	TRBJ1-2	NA	CASSLGSWSYHGYTF	TGTGCCAGCAGCCTAGGGTCGTGGAGTTACCATGGCTACACCTTC
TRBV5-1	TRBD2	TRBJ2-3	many	CASSLGVRGSTDTQYF	TGCGCCAGCAGCTTGGGGGTGCGGGGGAGCACAGATACGCAGTATTTT
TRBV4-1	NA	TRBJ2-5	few	CASSQVIPETQYF	TGCGCCAGCAGCCAAGTAATCCCCGAGACCCAGTACTTC
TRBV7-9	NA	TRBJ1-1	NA	CASSLAVMNTEAFF	TGTGCCAGCAGCTTAGCAGTCATGAACACTGAAGCTTTCTTT
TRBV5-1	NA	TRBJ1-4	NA	CASSLWRGAGEKLFF	TGCGCCAGCAGCTTGTGGCGGGGGGCAGGAGAAAAACTGTTTTTT
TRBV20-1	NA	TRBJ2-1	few	CSAREGYEQFF	TGCAGTGCTAGAGAGGGATATGAGCAGTTCTTC
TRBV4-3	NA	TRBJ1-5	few	CASSQDAQDGQPQHF	TGCGCCAGCAGCCAAGATGCACAGGATGGACAGCCCCAGCATTTT
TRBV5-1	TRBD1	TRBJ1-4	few	CASSLVQGANEKLFF	TGCGCCAGCAGCTTGGTCCAGGGGGCAAATGAAAAACTGTTTTTT
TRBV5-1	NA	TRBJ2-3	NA	CASREASSTDTQYF	TGCGCCAGCAGGGAGGCTTCGAGCACAGATACGCAGTATTTT
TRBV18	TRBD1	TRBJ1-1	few	CASSPRRGQTEAFF	TGTGCCAGCTCACCACGAAGGGGGCAAACTGAAGCTTTCTTT
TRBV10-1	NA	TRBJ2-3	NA	CASSDGRGTDTQYF	TGCGCCAGCAGTGATGGCAGGGGCACAGATACGCAGTATTTT
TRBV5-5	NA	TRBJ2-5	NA	CASSPAGSQETQYF	TGTGCCAGCAGCCCGGCGGGAAGCCAAGAGACCCAGTACTTC
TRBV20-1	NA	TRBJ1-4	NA	CSARVQGPEKLFF	TGCAGTGCTAGAGTACAGGGACCCGAAAAACTGTTTTTT
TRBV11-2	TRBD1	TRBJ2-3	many	CASSLDLGRGLDTQYF	TGTGCCAGCAGCTTAGATCTAGGCAGGGGGCTTGATACGCAGTATTTT
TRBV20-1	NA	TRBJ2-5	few	CSARDFSSGTQYF	TGCAGTGCGAGGGATTTTTCGTCGGGGACCCAGTACTTC
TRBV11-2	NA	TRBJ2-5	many	CASSPPEGKETQYF	TGTGCCAGCAGCCCCCCTGAGGGGAAAGAGACCCAGTACTTC
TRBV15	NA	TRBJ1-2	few	CATSRDPANYGYTF	TGTGCCACCAGCAGAGATCCAGCTAACTATGGCTACACCTTC
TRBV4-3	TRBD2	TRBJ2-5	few	CASSQELAGWYQETQYF	TGCGCCAGCAGCCAAGAACTAGCGGGGTGGTACCAAGAGACCCAGTACTTC
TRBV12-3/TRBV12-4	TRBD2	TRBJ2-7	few	CASSPGGEYSHEQYF	TGTGCCAGCAGTCCCGGGGGGGAGTATTCCCACGAGCAGTACTTC
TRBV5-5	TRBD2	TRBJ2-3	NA	CASSLGATSGGSTDTQYF	TGTGCCAGCAGCTTGGGGGCGACTAGCGGGGGCAGCACAGATACGCAGTATTTT
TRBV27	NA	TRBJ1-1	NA	CASSSMGGFSYTEAFF	TGTGCCAGCAGTTCAATGGGTGGTTTCTCGTACACTGAAGCTTTCTTT
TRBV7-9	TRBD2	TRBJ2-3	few	CASSLISGAPDTQYF	TGTGCCAGCAGCTTGATTAGCGGGGCTCCAGATACGCAGTATTTT
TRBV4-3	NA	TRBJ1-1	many	CASSQEFGTEAFF	TGCGCCAGCAGCCAAGAATTTGGCACTGAAGCTTTCTTT